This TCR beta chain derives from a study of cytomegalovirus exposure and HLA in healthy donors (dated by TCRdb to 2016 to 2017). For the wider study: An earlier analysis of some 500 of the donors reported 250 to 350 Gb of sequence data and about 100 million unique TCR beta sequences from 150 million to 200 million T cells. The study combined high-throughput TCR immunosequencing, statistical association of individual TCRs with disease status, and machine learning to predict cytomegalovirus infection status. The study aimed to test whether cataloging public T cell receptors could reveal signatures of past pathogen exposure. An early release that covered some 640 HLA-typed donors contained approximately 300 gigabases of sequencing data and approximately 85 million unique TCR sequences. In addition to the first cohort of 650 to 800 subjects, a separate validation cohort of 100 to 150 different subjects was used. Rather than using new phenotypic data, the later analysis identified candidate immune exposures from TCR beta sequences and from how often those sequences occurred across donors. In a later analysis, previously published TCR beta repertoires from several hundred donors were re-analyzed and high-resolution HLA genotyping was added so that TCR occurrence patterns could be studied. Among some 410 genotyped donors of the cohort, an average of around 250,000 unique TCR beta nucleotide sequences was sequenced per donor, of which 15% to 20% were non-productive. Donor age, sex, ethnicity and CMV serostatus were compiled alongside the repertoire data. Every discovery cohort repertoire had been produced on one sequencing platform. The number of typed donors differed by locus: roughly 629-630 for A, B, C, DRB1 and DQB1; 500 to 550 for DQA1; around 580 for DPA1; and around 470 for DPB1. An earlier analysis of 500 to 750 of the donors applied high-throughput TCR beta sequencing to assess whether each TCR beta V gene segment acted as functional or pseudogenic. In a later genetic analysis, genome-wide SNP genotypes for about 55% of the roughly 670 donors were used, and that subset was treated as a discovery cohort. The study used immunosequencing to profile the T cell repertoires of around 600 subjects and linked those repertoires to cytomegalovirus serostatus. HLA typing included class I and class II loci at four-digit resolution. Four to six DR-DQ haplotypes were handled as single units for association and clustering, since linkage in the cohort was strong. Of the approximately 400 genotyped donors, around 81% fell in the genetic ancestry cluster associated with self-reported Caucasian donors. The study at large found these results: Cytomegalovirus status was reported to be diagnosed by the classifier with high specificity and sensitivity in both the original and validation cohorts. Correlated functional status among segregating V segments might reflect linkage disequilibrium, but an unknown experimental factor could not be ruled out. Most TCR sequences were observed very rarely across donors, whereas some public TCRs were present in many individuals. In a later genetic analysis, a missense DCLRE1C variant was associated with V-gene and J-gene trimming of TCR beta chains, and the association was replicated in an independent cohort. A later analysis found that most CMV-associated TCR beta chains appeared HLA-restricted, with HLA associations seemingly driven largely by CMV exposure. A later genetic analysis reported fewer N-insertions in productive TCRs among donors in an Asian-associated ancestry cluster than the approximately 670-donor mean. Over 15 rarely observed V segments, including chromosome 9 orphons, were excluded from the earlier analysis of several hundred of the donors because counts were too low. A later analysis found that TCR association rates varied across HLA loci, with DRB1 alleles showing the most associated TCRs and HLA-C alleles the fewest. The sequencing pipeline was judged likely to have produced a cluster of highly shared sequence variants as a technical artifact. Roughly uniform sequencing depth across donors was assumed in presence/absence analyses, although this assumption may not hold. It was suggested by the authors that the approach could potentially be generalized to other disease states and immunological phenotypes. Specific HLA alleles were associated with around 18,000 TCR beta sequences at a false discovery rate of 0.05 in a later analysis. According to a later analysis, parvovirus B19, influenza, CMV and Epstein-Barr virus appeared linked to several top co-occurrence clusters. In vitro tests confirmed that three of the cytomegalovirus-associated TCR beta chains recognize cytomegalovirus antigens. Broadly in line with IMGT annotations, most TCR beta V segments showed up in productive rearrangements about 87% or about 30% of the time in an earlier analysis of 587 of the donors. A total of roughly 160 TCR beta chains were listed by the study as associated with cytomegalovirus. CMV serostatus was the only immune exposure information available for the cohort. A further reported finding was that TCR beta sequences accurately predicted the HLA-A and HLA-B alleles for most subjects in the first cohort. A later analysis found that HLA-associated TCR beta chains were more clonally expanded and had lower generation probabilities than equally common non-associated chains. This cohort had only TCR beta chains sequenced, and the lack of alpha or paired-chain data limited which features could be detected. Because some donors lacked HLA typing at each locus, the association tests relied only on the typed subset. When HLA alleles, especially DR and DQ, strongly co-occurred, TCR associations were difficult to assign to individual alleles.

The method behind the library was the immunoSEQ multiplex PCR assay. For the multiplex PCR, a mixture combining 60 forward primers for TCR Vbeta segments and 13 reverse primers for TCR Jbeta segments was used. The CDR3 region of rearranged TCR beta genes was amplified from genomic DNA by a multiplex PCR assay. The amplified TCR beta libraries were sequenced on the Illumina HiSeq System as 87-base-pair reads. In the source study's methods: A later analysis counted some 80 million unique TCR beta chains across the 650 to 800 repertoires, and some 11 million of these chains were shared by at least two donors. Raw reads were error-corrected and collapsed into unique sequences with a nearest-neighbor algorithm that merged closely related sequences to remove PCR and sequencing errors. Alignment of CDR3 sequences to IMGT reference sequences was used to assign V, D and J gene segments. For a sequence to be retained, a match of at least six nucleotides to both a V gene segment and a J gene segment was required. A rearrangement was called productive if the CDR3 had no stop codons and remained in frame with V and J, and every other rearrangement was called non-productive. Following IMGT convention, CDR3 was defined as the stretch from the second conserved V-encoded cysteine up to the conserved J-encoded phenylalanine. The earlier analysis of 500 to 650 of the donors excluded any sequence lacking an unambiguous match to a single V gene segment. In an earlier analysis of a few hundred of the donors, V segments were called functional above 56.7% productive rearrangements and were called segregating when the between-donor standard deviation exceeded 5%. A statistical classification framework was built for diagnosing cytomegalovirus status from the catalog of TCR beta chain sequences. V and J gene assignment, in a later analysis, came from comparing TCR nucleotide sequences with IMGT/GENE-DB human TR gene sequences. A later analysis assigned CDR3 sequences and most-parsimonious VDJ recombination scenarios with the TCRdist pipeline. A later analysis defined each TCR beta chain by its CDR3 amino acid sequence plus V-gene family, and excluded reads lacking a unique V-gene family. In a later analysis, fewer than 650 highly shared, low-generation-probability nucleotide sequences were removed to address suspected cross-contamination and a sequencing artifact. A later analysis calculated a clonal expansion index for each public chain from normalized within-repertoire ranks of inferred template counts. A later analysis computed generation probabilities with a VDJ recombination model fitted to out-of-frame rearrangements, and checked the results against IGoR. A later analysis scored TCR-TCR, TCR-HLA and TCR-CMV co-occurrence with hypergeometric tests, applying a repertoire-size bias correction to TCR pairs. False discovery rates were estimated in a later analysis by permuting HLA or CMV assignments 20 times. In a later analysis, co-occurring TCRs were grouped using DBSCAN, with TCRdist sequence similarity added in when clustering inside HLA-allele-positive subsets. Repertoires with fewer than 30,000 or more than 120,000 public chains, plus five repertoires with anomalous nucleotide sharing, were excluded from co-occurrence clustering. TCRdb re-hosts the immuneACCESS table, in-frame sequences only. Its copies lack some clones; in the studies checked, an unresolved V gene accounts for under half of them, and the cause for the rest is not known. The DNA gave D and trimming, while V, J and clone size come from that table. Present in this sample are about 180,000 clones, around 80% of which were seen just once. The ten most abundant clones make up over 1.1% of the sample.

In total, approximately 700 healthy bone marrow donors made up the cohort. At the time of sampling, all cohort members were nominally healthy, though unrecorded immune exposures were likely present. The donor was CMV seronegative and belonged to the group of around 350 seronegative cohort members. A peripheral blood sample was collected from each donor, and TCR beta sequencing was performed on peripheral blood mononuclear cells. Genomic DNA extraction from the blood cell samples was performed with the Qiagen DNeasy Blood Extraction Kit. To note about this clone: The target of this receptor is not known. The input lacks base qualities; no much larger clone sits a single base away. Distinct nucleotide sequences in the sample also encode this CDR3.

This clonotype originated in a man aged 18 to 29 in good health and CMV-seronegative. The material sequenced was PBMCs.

This receptor has the CDR3 CASSPRRTDTQYF. The DNA reads TGTGCCAGCTCACCACGCAGGACTGATACGCAGTATTTT. The rearranged segments are TRBV18 and TRBJ2-3; tentative D gene TRBD2, with 5 bases matching. Counted from cysteine to phenylalanine, this CDR3 has 13 amino acids. Only the CDR3 region is kept as DNA, spanning 39 bases read in frame from base 1. The germline V gene gives CDR1 as KGHSH and CDR2 as LQKENI. Between the V and J ends, shortened by 1 base and 6 bases respectively, the junction contains 8 bases.